The present TCR beta chain was sequenced within a study of T cells expressing NK-cell markers. General study results and limits: Nothing established the HCMV specificity of expanded NKG2C+ T cell clones. Where several donors were concerned, these clonotypes also led the CD3+CD56-NKG2C+ fraction.

Remarks on this clonotype: The antigen remains undetermined.

The TCR beta cDNA came from 5'RACE template switching with UMIs. TCRdb re-called the 5' RACE reads; one entry per CDR3 protein, DNA not given. In total, the table holds some 390,000 distinct CDR3 sequences. The specimen was blood T cells: a sorted CD56 or NKG2C T cell subset, CD4+ or CD8+ T cells, or bulk PBMC T cells (not recorded which). The sequence was collected from a woman aged 45-65 years in good health.

This chain's CDR3 is CASNLGRRDEKLFF. V usage is TRBV6-1 and J usage is TRBJ1-4; TCRdb's D gene call, TRBD1, goes unchecked for lack of DNA. Germline V gives CDR1 MNHNS, CDR2 SASEGT. The CDR3 spans 14 residues.